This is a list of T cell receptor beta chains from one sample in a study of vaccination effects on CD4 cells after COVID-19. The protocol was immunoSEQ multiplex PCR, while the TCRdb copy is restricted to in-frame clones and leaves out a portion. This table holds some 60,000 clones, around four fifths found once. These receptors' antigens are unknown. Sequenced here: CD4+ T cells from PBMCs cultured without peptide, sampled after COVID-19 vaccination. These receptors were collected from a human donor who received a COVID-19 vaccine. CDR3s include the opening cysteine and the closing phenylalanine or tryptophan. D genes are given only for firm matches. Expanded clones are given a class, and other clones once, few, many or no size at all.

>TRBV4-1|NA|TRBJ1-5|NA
TGCGCCAGCAGCCAAGGTCGGCAGGGGCGTAAAGATCAGCCCCAGCATTTT
CASSQGRQGRKDQPQHF
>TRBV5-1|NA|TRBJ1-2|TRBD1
TGCGCCAGCAGCCCGGACAGGGGGACCAGCGGCTACACCTTC
CASSPDRGTSGYTF
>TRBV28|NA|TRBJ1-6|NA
TGTGCCAGCAGCGTAACCGGGGGCTGGGGGAATTCACCCCTCCACTTT
CASSVTGGWGNSPLHF
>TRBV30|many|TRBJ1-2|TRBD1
TGTGCCTGGGACAGGGGTGGCTACACCTTC
CAWDRGGYTF
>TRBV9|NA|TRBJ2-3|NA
TGTGCCAGCAGCGTAGTGGACAGCACAGATACGCAGTATTTT
CASSVVDSTDTQYF
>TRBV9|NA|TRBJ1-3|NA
TGTGCCAGCAGCGCAGGGGACTCTGGAAACACCATATATTTT
CASSAGDSGNTIYF
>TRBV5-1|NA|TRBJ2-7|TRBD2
TGCGCCAGCAGCGCCAATAGCGGGAGGGCCGACGAGCAGTACTTC
CASSANSGRADEQYF
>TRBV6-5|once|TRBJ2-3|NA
TGTGCCAGCAGGAACGGGGGCACAGATACGCAGTATTTT
CASRNGGTDTQYF
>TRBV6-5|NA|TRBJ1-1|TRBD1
TGTGCCAGCAGTTGGGACAGGGTACCAGCTTTCTTT
CASSWDRVPAFF
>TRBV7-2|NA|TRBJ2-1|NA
TGTGCCAGCAGCTTAAACGCGGCCGGAGAAAATGAGCAGTTCTTC
CASSLNAAGENEQFF
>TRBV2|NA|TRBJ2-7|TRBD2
TGTGCCACCGGACTAGCGGGAGCATTCGAGCAGTACTTC
CATGLAGAFEQYF
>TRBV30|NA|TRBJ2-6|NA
TGTGCCTGGAGTGGAGGGCCTGGGGCCAACGTCCTGACTTTC
CAWSGGPGANVLTF
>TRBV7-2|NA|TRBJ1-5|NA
TGTGCCAGCAGCTCACAAGGTGGGATAAGCAATCAGCCCCAGCATTTT
CASSSQGGISNQPQHF
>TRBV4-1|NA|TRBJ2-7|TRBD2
TGCGCCAGCAGCCAAGTCAGACTAGCGGGAGTATACGAGCAGTACTTC
CASSQVRLAGVYEQYF
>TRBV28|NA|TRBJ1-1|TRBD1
TGTGCCAGCAGTTGGCCGGGACAGGGGAGACCTGAAGCTTTCTTT
CASSWPGQGRPEAFF
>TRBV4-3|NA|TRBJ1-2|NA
TGCGCCAGCAGCCAAGATGGCTCAGGGGTTTGGGGCTACACCTTC
CASSQDGSGVWGYTF
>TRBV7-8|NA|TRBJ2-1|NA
TGTGCCAGCAGCCGACAAACCGGGACTTTTCGAAATGAGCAGTTCTTC
CASSRQTGTFRNEQFF
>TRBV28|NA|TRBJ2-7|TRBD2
TGTGCCAGCAGTTTGGGACTAGGTCTCTTGGAGCAGTACTTC
CASSLGLGLLEQYF
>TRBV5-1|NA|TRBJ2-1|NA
TGCGCCAGCACCCCGACAGCCAACTCCTACAATGAGCAGTTCTTC
CASTPTANSYNEQFF
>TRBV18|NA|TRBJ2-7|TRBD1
TGTGCCAGCTCACCGCGACCGGACAGGGACTACGAGCAGTACTTC
CASSPRPDRDYEQYF
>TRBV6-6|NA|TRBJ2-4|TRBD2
TGTGCCAGCAGTCCCGGGGTCTACGCGGGGGGGCGAGGGGCAGCCAAAAACATTCAGTACTTC
CASSPGVYAGGRGAAKNIQYF
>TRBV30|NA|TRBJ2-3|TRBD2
TGTGCCTCAGGGACTAGCGGGGTTGCAGATACGCAGTATTTT
CASGTSGVADTQYF
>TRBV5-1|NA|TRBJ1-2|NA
TGCGCCAGCAGCTCGGACAGCTATGGCTACACCTTC
CASSSDSYGYTF
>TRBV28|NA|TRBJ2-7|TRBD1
TGTGCCAGCACCGCCGGCACAGGGGCCTACGAGCAGTACTTC
CASTAGTGAYEQYF
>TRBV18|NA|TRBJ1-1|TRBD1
TGTGCCAGCTCACCAGGACAGGGGTACACTGAAGCTTTCTTT
CASSPGQGYTEAFF
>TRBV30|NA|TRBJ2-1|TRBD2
TGTGCCTGGAGTACGGGACTAGCGGGAGGCAATGAGCAGTTCTTC
CAWSTGLAGGNEQFF
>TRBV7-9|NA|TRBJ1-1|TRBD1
TGTGCCAGCAGCTTAGACGGGACAGGGGCAGATACTGAAGCTTTCTTT
CASSLDGTGADTEAFF
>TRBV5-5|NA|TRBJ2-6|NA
TGTGCCAGCAGCTTGGCAGGGTCTGGGGCCAACGTCCTGACTTTC
CASSLAGSGANVLTF
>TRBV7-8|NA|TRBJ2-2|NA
TGTGCCAGCAGCTTAGGTCGCTCCCTTTTGCCTCCCGGAGGGGAGCTGTTTTTT
CASSLGRSLLPPGGELFF
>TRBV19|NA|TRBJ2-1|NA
TGTGCCAGTAGCAGAAGCTCCTACAATGAGCAGTTCTTC
CASSRSSYNEQFF
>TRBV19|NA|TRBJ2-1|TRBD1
TGTGCCAGTAGTCGGACAGGGGGATCCTACAATGAGCAGTTCTTC
CASSRTGGSYNEQFF